This T cell receptor (beta chain) stems from a study of molecular identifiers for immune sequencing clone quantification. Study observations and caveats: Barcode collisions between identical TCR molecules could shrink estimates of highly expanded clone sizes. Spiked Jurkat TCR RNA equal to one cell could reportedly be picked out among some 1 million naive cells. It was shown that clones above 20 RNA copies held over 98% of effector molecules, but under 1% in naive cells.

This clonotype was counted many times. Its matching antigen is unknown. Using 10%, 30% or 50% RNA, naive CD8 libraries were derived from approximately 20,000 to 1,000,000 sorted cells. TCRdb analysed the PCR reads with MiXCR anew, one entry per CDR3 protein. Of tens of thousands of distinct CDR3 sequences in the sample, about a sixth were seen once. V lost 5 bases and J lost 3, with 16 bases in between. CDR1 is DFQATT and CDR2 is SNEGSKA in the germline V gene (reference sequence). This CDR3 has 14 residues. This rearrangement joins TRBV20-1 to TRBJ1-1; D uncertain. The sequence was obtained from a human donor in good health. Some libraries in this study had Jurkat cell RNA spiked in. The sequenced sample consisted of naive CD8+ T cells from blood, with Jurkat cell RNA spiked in. Subset: FACS-sorted CD8+CD4-CCR7+CD45RA+ naive T cells. The DNA of the CDR3 is TGCAGTGCTCCTCCGCCCCGATTGGACACTGAAGCTTTCTTT. The encoded protein is CSAPPPRLDTEAFF.